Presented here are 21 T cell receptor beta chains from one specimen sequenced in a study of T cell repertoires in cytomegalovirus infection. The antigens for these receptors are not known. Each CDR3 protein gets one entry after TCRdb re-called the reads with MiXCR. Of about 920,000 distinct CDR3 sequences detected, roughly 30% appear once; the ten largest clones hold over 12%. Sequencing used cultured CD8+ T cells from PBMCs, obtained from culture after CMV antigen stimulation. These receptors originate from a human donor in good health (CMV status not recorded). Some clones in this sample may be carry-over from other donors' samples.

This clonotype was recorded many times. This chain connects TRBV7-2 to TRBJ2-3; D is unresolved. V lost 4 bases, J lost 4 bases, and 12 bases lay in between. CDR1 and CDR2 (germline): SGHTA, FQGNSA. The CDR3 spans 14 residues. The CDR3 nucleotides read TGTGCCAGCAGCTACAAAGGTCCCCCAGATACGCAGTATTTT. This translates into CASSYKGPPDTQYF.

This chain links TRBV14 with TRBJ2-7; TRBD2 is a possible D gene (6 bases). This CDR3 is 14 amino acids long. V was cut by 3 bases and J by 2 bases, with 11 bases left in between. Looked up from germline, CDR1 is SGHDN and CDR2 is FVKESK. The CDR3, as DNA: TGTGCCAGCAGCCATGAGGAGGGACCCTACGAGCAGTACTTC. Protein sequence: CASSHEEGPYEQYF.

CDR3 sequence (DNA): TGTGCCAGCAAACGACTTCGGGGGCGCTGGGACACTGAAGCTTTCTTT. Its protein product is CASKRLRGRWDTEAFF. V gene TRBV27 combines with J gene TRBJ1-1, with D tentatively TRBD1 (6 bases). V shed 7 bases and J shed 3 bases, with 21 bases lying between them. There are 16 residues in the CDR3. From germline, CDR1 is MNHEY and CDR2 SMNVEV (reference sequence).

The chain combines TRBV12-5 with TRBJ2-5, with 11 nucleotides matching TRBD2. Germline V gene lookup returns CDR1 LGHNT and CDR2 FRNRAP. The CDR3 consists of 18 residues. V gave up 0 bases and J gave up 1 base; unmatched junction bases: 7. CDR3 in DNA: TGTGCTAGTGGTTTGGTAGAGCTCACTAGCGGGGGCCAAGAGACCCAGTACTTC. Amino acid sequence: CASGLVELTSGGQETQYF. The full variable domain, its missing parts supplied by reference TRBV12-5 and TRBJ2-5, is DARVTQTPRHKVTEMGQEVTMRCQPILGHNTVFWYRQTMMQGLELLAYFRNRAPLDDSGMPKDRFSAEMPDATLATLKIQPSEPRDSAVYFCASGLVELTSGGQETQYFGPGTRLLVL.

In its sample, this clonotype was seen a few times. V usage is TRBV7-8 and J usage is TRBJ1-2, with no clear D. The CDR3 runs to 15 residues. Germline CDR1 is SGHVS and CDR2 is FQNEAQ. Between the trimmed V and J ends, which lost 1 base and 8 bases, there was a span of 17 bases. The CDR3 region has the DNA TGTGCCAGCAGCTTAGAAATCGGACTCTCAGGAGGCTACACCTTC. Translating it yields CASSLEIGLSGGYTF. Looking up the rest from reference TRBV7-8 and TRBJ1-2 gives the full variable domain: GAGVSQSPRYKVAKRGQDVALRCDPISGHVSLFWYQQALGQGPEFLTYFQNEAQLDKSGLPSDRFFAERPEGSVSTLKIQRTQQEDSAVYLCASSLEIGLSGGYTFGSGTRLTVV.

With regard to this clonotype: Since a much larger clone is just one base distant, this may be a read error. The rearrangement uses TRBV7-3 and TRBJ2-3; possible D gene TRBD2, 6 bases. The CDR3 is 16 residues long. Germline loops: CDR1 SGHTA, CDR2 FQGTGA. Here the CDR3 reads CANSQEPTSPTDTQYF. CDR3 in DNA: TGTGCCAACAGCCAGGAGCCGACTAGTCCCACAGATACGCAGTATTTT. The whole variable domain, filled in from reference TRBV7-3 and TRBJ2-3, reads GAGVSQTPSNKVTEKGKYVELRCDPISGHTALYWYRQSLGQGPEFLIYFQGTGAADDSGLPNDRFFAVRPEGSVSTLKIQRTERGDSAVYLCANSQEPTSPTDTQYFGPGTRLTVL.

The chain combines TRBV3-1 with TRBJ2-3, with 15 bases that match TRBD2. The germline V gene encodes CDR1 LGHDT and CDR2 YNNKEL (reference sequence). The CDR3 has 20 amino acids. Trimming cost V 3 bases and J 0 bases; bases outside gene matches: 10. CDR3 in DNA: TGTGCCAGCAGCCAGCCCGGACTAGCGGGGGGGGTCGCGAGCACAGATACGCAGTATTTT. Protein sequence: CASSQPGLAGGVASTDTQYF.

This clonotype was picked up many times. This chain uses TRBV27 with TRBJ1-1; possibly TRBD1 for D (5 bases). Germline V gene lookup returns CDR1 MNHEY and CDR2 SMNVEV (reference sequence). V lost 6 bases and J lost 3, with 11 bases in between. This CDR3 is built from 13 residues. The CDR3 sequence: CASSSGGDTEAFF. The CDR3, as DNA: TGTGCCAGCAGCTCCGGAGGGGACACTGAAGCTTTCTTT.

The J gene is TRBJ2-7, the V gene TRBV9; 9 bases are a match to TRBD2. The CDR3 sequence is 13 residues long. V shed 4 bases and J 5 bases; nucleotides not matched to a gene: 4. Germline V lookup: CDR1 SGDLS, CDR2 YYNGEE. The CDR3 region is CASSLGTSNEQYF. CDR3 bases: TGTGCCAGCAGCCTAGGGACTAGCAACGAGCAGTACTTC.

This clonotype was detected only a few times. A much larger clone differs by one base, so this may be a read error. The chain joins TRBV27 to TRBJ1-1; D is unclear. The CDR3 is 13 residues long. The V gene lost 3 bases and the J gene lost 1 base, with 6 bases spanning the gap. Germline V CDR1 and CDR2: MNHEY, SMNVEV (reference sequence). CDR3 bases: TGTGCCAGCAGTTTCACTCAGAACACTGAAGCTTTCTTT. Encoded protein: CASSFTQNTEAFF.

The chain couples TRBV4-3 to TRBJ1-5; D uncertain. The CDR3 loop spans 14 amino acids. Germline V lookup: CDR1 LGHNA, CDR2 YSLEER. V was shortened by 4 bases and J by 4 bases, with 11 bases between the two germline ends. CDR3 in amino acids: CASSPVVINQPQHF. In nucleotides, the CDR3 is TGCGCCAGCAGCCCGGTGGTGATTAATCAGCCCCAGCATTTT.

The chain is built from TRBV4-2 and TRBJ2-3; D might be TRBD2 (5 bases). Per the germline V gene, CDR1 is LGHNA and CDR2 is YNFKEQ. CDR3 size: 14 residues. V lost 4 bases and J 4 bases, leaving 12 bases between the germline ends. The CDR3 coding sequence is TGTGCCAGCAGCCGCAACGGGGTGGCAGATACGCAGTATTTT. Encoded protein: CASSRNGVADTQYF.

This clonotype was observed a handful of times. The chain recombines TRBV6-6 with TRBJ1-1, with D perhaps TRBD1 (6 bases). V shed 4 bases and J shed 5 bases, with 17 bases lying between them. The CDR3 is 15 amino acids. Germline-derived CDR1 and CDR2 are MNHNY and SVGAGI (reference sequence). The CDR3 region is CASSFLQGGITEAFF. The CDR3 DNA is TGTGCCAGCAGTTTCCTACAGGGCGGAATTACTGAAGCTTTCTTT.

Here the CDR3 DNA reads TGTGCCAGCAGCTTGCGGGGACAGGGGGTATACCATGAGCAGTTCTTC. Its protein is CASSLRGQGVYHEQFF. The V and J genes are TRBV7-9 and TRBJ2-1; the match to TRBD1 covers 11 bases. Germline V gene data show CDR1 as SEHNR and CDR2 as FQNEAQ (reference sequence). Trimming removed 3 bases from V and 8 bases from J; junction bases left unmatched: 9. The CDR3 covers 16 residues.

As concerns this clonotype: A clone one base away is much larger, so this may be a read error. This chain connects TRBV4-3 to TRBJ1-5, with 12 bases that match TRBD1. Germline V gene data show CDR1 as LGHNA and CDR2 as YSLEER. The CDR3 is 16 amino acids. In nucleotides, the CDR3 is TGCGCCAGCAACCAAGATGGGACAGGGGGCGACCAGCCCCAGCATTTT. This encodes CASNQDGTGGDQPQHF.

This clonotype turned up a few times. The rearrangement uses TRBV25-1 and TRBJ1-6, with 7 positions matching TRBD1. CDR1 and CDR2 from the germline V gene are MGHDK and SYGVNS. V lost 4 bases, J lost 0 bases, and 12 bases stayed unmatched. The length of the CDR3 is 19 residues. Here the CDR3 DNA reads TGTGCCAGCAGTGCTCCATTACAGGGGTTCAGCTCCTATAATTCACCCCTCCACTTT. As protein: CASSAPLQGFSSYNSPLHF.

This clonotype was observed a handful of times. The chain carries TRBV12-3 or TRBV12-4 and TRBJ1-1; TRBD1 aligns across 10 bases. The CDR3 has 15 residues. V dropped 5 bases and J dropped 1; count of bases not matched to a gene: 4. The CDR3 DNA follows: TGTGCCAGCAGTGGGGACAGGGGCCCGAACACTGAAGCTTTCTTT. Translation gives CASSGDRGPNTEAFF.

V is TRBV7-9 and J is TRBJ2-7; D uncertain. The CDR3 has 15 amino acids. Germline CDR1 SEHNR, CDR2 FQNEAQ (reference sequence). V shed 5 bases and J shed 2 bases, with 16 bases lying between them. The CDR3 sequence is CASSPALTHTYEQYF. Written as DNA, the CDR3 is TGTGCCAGCAGCCCGGCTCTGACGCATACCTACGAGCAGTACTTC.

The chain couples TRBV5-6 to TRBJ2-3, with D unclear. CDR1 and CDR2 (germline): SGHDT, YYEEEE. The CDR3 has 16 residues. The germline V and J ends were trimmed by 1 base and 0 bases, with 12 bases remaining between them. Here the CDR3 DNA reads TGTGCCAGCAGCTTGAGTGATCCAGTTAGCACAGATACGCAGTATTTT. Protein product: CASSLSDPVSTDTQYF.

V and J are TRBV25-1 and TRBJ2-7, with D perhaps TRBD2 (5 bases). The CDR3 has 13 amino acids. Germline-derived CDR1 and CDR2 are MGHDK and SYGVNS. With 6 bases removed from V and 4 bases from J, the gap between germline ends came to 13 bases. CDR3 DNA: TGTGCCAGCAGGGGCCGGGGTGCTTACGAGCAGTACTTC. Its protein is CASRGRGAYEQYF.

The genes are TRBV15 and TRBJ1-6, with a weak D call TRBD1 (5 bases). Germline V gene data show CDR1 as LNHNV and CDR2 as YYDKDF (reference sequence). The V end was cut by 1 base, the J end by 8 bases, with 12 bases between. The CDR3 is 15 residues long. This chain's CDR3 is CATSRAPEGDSPLHF. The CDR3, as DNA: TGTGCCACCAGCAGAGCCCCGGAAGGGGATTCACCCCTCCACTTT.